This passage covers 3 T cell receptor beta chains from one sample sequenced in a study of T-cell reconstitution after alpha-beta-depleted transplantation in children. The library targeted TCRbeta and was prepared with unique molecular identifiers. Each CDR3 protein is one row after TCRdb ran MiXCR on the PCR reads. The repertoire holds approximately 510,000 distinct CDR3 sequences, with 18% as singletons. This specimen was PBMCs from the stem cell graft donor, taken from the stem cell graft. The receptors were gathered from a human donor who donated a stem cell graft to a child with acute lymphoblastic leukemia.

This clonotype turned up a few times. The V and J genes are TRBV6-4 and TRBJ2-2, with 12 bases identical to TRBD2. The CDR3 length is 16 residues. V was pared by 7 bases and J by 2 bases, with 5 bases of the junction left unmatched. Per the germline V gene, CDR1 is MRHNA and CDR2 is SNTAGT. CDR3 coding DNA: TGTGCCAGCATCCGAGGACTAGCGGGAAACACCGGGGAGCTGTTTTTT. This gives the protein CASIRGLAGNTGELFF.

The chain carries TRBV20-1 and TRBJ2-5; D possibly matches TRBD1 or TRBD2 (5 bases each). Per the germline V gene, CDR1 is DFQATT and CDR2 is SNEGSKA (reference sequence). The CDR3 spans 15 residues. Trimming stripped 7 bases from V and 2 bases from J, with 20 bases between. The CDR3 region is CSVIPLGTRQETQYF. The CDR3 DNA is TGCAGTGTCATCCCGCTGGGGACGAGACAAGAGACCCAGTACTTC.

This clonotype was observed a handful of times. The CDR3, as DNA: TGCGCCAGCAGCCTCTTGGGACAGGGATCATACGAGCAGTACTTC. Translation gives CASSLLGQGSYEQYF. The chain employs TRBV4-1 and TRBJ2-7; 9 bases map to TRBD1. The CDR3 is made up of 15 amino acids. The V segment lost 4 bases and the J segment 4 bases; nucleotides outside the gene matches: 8. Germline CDR1 is MGHRA and CDR2 is YSYEKL.